Listed below are T cell receptor beta chains from one sample, sequenced in a study of blood T cell repertoires in COVID-19. TCRdb keeps only in-frame clones here, not all; method: immunoSEQ multiplex PCR. The sample carries fewer than 400,000 clones, 80% to 90% recorded once. Sequencing was carried out using PBMCs or T cells enriched from blood (not recorded which). The receptors shown here come from a man aged 25 to 40 who had recovered from COVID-19. Each CDR3 is given with its conserved first and last residue. Fields, in order: CDR3 length, clone size, V gene, J gene, D gene, CDR3 protein, CDR3 DNA. The D gene is left open where the match is weak. Some rows mark clone size as missing; the rest say once, few, many or name a class of expanded clone.

CDR3 length: 17; clone size: .; V gene: TRBV6-1; J gene: TRBJ1-6; D gene: TRBD1; CDR3 protein: CASSEEYWTGSVSPLHF; CDR3 DNA: TGTGCCAGCAGTGAAGAGTATTGGACAGGGTCGGTCTCACCCCTCCACTTT
CDR3 length: 14; clone size: .; V gene: TRBV14; J gene: TRBJ1-1; D gene: TRBD1; CDR3 protein: CASSPTGGNTEAFF; CDR3 DNA: TGTGCCAGCAGCCCAACAGGGGGAAACACTGAAGCTTTCTTT
CDR3 length: 11; clone size: .; V gene: TRBV20-1; J gene: TRBJ2-5; D gene: .; CDR3 protein: CSATDQETQYF; CDR3 DNA: TGCAGTGCTACAGACCAAGAGACCCAGTACTTC
CDR3 length: 14; clone size: .; V gene: TRBV2; J gene: TRBJ1-2; D gene: .; CDR3 protein: CATSPQVSNYGYTF; CDR3 DNA: TGTGCCACGAGCCCTCAGGTCTCTAACTATGGCTACACCTTC
CDR3 length: 13; clone size: .; V gene: TRBV10-3; J gene: TRBJ2-7; D gene: .; CDR3 protein: CAISAGTIYEQYF; CDR3 DNA: TGTGCCATCAGTGCAGGGACAATCTACGAGCAGTACTTC
CDR3 length: 14; clone size: .; V gene: TRBV5-4; J gene: TRBJ2-7; D gene: TRBD2; CDR3 protein: CASSLGYSGSEQYF; CDR3 DNA: TGTGCCAGCAGCTTGGGTTATAGCGGGAGCGAGCAGTACTTC
CDR3 length: 14; clone size: .; V gene: TRBV5-1; J gene: TRBJ1-1; D gene: TRBD1; CDR3 protein: CASSSGTGETEAFF; CDR3 DNA: TGCGCCAGCAGCTCCGGGACAGGAGAAACTGAAGCTTTCTTT
CDR3 length: 15; clone size: .; V gene: TRBV6-2/TRBV6-3; J gene: TRBJ2-5; D gene: TRBD1; CDR3 protein: CASSAGTGMWETQYF; CDR3 DNA: TGTGCCAGCAGTGCTGGGACAGGGATGTGGGAGACCCAGTACTTC
CDR3 length: 14; clone size: .; V gene: TRBV27; J gene: TRBJ2-1; D gene: TRBD2; CDR3 protein: CASRRAGGYNEQFF; CDR3 DNA: TGTGCCAGCCGGCGGGCGGGGGGGTACAATGAGCAGTTCTTC
CDR3 length: 15; clone size: .; V gene: TRBV5-1; J gene: TRBJ2-3; D gene: TRBD1; CDR3 protein: CASTEQTGGTDTQYF; CDR3 DNA: TGCGCCAGCACCGAACAGACAGGGGGCACAGATACGCAGTATTTT
CDR3 length: 14; clone size: .; V gene: TRBV15; J gene: TRBJ2-1; D gene: TRBD1; CDR3 protein: CATSRPDRVSEQFF; CDR3 DNA: TGTGCCACCAGCAGACCGGACAGGGTCAGTGAGCAGTTCTTC
CDR3 length: 12; clone size: .; V gene: TRBV11-1; J gene: TRBJ2-3; D gene: .; CDR3 protein: CASSPDAYTQYF; CDR3 DNA: TGTGCCAGCAGCCCCGATGCGTATACGCAGTATTTT
CDR3 length: 15; clone size: .; V gene: TRBV4-3; J gene: TRBJ2-1; D gene: TRBD1; CDR3 protein: CASSPSGQGAVEQFF; CDR3 DNA: TGCGCCAGCAGCCCCTCGGGACAGGGGGCGGTTGAGCAGTTCTTC
CDR3 length: 17; clone size: few; V gene: TRBV11-2; J gene: TRBJ1-6; D gene: TRBD1; CDR3 protein: CASSSLGDRGLRSPLHF; CDR3 DNA: TGTGCCAGCAGCTCCCTTGGGGACAGGGGGCTTCGGTCACCCCTCCACTTT
CDR3 length: 14; clone size: .; V gene: TRBV3-1/TRBV3-2; J gene: TRBJ1-2; D gene: .; CDR3 protein: CASSQVEGLSGYTF; CDR3 DNA: TGTGCCAGCAGCCAAGTCGAGGGATTGAGTGGCTACACCTTC
CDR3 length: 15; clone size: .; V gene: TRBV29-1; J gene: TRBJ2-1; D gene: TRBD2; CDR3 protein: CSHPGLAGFANEQFF; CDR3 DNA: TGCAGCCATCCGGGACTAGCGGGGTTTGCCAATGAGCAGTTCTTC
CDR3 length: 12; clone size: .; V gene: TRBV9; J gene: TRBJ2-1; D gene: .; CDR3 protein: CASSVDGGEQFF; CDR3 DNA: TGTGCCAGCAGCGTAGATGGTGGCGAGCAGTTCTTC
CDR3 length: 14; clone size: once; V gene: TRBV6-5; J gene: TRBJ1-1; D gene: .; CDR3 protein: CASSYNRRNTEAFF; CDR3 DNA: TGTGCCAGCAGTTACAATAGGAGGAACACTGAAGCTTTCTTT
CDR3 length: 16; clone size: .; V gene: TRBV6-1; J gene: TRBJ1-4; D gene: .; CDR3 protein: CASSDLLTGVNEKLFF; CDR3 DNA: TGTGCCAGCAGTGACCTATTGACAGGCGTTAATGAAAAACTGTTTTTT
CDR3 length: 15; clone size: once; V gene: TRBV24-1; J gene: TRBJ2-1; D gene: TRBD1; CDR3 protein: CATAPGQGVSNEQFF; CDR3 DNA: TGTGCCACCGCCCCGGGACAGGGTGTATCCAATGAGCAGTTCTTC
CDR3 length: 15; clone size: .; V gene: TRBV5-6; J gene: TRBJ1-2; D gene: TRBD1; CDR3 protein: CASSLAGTGTYGYTF; CDR3 DNA: TGTGCCAGCAGCCTTGCCGGGACAGGGACATATGGCTACACCTTC
CDR3 length: 15; clone size: .; V gene: TRBV11-2; J gene: TRBJ2-2; D gene: TRBD2; CDR3 protein: CASSLSGGAAGELFF; CDR3 DNA: TGTGCCAGCAGCTTGAGCGGGGGGGCCGCCGGGGAGCTGTTTTTT
CDR3 length: 12; clone size: .; V gene: TRBV13; J gene: TRBJ2-7; D gene: .; CDR3 protein: CASSLSSYEQYF; CDR3 DNA: TGTGCCAGCAGCTTATCCAGCTACGAGCAGTACTTC
CDR3 length: 15; clone size: few; V gene: TRBV1; J gene: TRBJ2-7; D gene: .; CDR3 protein: CTSSLPGQGAGEQYF; CDR3 DNA: TGCACCAGCAGCCTCCCGGGACAGGGGGCAGGGGAGCAGTACTTC
CDR3 length: 15; clone size: few; V gene: TRBV7-9; J gene: TRBJ2-3; D gene: .; CDR3 protein: CAEMGALGRTDTQYF; CDR3 DNA: TGTGCAGAGATGGGGGCACTGGGACGCACAGATACGCAGTATTTT
CDR3 length: 16; clone size: .; V gene: TRBV5-1; J gene: TRBJ1-3; D gene: .; CDR3 protein: CASSLGGPHSGNTIYF; CDR3 DNA: TGCGCCAGCAGCTTGGGAGGTCCCCACTCTGGAAACACCATATATTTT
CDR3 length: 14; clone size: once; V gene: TRBV7-2; J gene: TRBJ1-5; D gene: TRBD1; CDR3 protein: CASRDTGGNQPQHF; CDR3 DNA: TGTGCCAGCAGAGATACAGGGGGTAATCAGCCCCAGCATTTT
CDR3 length: 13; clone size: .; V gene: TRBV2; J gene: TRBJ1-4; D gene: .; CDR3 protein: CASKELTNEKLFF; CDR3 DNA: TGTGCCAGCAAGGAGTTGACTAATGAAAAACTGTTTTTT
CDR3 length: 13; clone size: .; V gene: TRBV6-5; J gene: TRBJ2-5; D gene: TRBD1; CDR3 protein: CASSTTGAGTQYF; CDR3 DNA: TGTGCCAGCAGTACGACAGGGGCAGGGACCCAGTACTTC
CDR3 length: 12; clone size: .; V gene: TRBV24-1; J gene: TRBJ1-1; D gene: .; CDR3 protein: CATKDSLGEAFF; CDR3 DNA: TGTGCCACCAAAGACAGCCTGGGGGAAGCTTTCTTT
CDR3 length: 15; clone size: .; V gene: TRBV9; J gene: TRBJ2-6; D gene: .; CDR3 protein: CASSPSWSGANVLTF; CDR3 DNA: TGTGCCAGCAGCCCTAGTTGGTCTGGGGCCAACGTCCTGACTTTC
CDR3 length: 16; clone size: .; V gene: TRBV4-1; J gene: TRBJ1-4; D gene: .; CDR3 protein: CASRRIGTAREEKLFF; CDR3 DNA: TGCGCCAGCAGACGAATCGGGACGGCCCGGGAGGAAAAACTGTTTTTT
CDR3 length: 18; clone size: .; V gene: TRBV21-1; J gene: TRBJ1-5; D gene: .; CDR3 protein: CASSRTGGLQGCNQPQHF; CDR3 DNA: TGTGCCAGCAGCAGAACAGGGGGCTTACAAGGGTGCAATCAGCCCCAGCATTTT
CDR3 length: 14; clone size: .; V gene: TRBV18; J gene: TRBJ1-3; D gene: .; CDR3 protein: CASFSGNSGNTIYF; CDR3 DNA: TGTGCCAGCTTCTCAGGAAACTCTGGAAACACCATATATTTT
CDR3 length: 14; clone size: .; V gene: TRBV7-8; J gene: TRBJ2-7; D gene: TRBD1; CDR3 protein: CASSTTGTGDEQYF; CDR3 DNA: TGTGCCAGCAGCACAACCGGGACAGGGGACGAGCAGTACTTC
CDR3 length: 14; clone size: .; V gene: TRBV29-1; J gene: TRBJ1-3; D gene: .; CDR3 protein: CSVLSPDSGNTIYF; CDR3 DNA: TGCAGCGTCTTAAGTCCAGACTCTGGAAACACCATATATTTT
CDR3 length: 16; clone size: once; V gene: TRBV28; J gene: TRBJ2-2; D gene: TRBD2; CDR3 protein: CASTPGGTVNTGELFF; CDR3 DNA: TGTGCCAGCACCCCCGGGGGGACGGTGAACACCGGGGAGCTGTTTTTT
CDR3 length: 20; clone size: .; V gene: TRBV6-6; J gene: TRBJ1-5; D gene: .; CDR3 protein: CASSPQHRGLRDYSNQPQHF; CDR3 DNA: TGTGCCAGCAGCCCACAGCATAGGGGATTGCGGGACTATAGCAATCAGCCCCAGCATTTT
CDR3 length: 14; clone size: .; V gene: TRBV30; J gene: TRBJ1-2; D gene: .; CDR3 protein: CAWSVSPANYGYTF; CDR3 DNA: TGTGCCTGGAGTGTATCGCCAGCTAACTATGGCTACACCTTC
CDR3 length: 15; clone size: .; V gene: TRBV19; J gene: TRBJ2-2; D gene: TRBD1; CDR3 protein: CASDPDRDNTGELFF; CDR3 DNA: TGTGCCAGCGACCCGGACAGGGACAACACCGGGGAGCTGTTTTTT